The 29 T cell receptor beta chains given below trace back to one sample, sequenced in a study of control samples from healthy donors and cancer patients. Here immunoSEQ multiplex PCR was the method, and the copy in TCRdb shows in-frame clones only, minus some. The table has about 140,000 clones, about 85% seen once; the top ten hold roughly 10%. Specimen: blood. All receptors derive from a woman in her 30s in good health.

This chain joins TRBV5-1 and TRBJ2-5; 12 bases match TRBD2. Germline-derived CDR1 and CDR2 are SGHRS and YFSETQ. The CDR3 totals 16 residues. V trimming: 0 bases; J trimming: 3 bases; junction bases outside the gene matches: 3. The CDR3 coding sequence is TGCGCCAGCAGCTTGGCCCCTAGCGGGAGGGAAGAGACCCAGTACTTC. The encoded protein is CASSLAPSGREETQYF.

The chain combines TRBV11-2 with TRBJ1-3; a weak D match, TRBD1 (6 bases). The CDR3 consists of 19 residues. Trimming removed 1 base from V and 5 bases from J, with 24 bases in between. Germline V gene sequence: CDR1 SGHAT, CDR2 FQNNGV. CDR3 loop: CASSLGVRVVTGRRNTIYF. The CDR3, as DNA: TGTGCCAGCAGCTTAGGGGTTCGCGTTGTAACAGGGAGGAGAAACACCATATATTTT.

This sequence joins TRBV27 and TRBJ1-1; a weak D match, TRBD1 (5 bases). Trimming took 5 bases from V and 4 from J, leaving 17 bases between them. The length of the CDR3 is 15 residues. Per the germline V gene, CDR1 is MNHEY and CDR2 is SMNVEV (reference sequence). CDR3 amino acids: CASSPTGRSSTEAFF. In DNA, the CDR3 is TGTGCCAGCAGTCCAACAGGTAGGAGTAGCACTGAAGCTTTCTTT.

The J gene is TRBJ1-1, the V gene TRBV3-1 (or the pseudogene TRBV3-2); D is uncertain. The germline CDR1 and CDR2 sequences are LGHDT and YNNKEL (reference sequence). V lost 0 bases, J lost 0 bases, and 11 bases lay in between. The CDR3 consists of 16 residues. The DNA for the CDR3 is TGTGCCAGCAGCCAAGATCCGACGGGGATGAACACTGAAGCTTTCTTT. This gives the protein CASSQDPTGMNTEAFF.

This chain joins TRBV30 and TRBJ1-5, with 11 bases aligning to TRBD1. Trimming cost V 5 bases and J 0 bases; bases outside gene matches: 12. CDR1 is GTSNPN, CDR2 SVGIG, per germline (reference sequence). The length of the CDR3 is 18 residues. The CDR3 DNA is TGTGCCTGGGGTGCGGGGACAGGGGGGAAATATAGCAATCAGCCCCAGCATTTT. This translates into CAWGAGTGGKYSNQPQHF.

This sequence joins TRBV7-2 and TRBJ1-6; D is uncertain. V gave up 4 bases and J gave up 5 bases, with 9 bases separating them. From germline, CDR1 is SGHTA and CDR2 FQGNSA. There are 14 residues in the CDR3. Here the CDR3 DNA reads TGTGCCAGCAGCTCGCGGCAAGATAATTCACCCCTCCACTTT. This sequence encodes CASSSRQDNSPLHF.

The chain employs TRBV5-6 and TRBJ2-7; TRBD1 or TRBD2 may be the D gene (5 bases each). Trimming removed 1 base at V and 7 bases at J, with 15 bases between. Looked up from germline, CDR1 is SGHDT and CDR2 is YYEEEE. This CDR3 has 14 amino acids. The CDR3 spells CASSLMLGVREQYF. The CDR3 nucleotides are TGTGCCAGCAGCTTGATGTTGGGGGTTCGGGAGCAGTACTTC.

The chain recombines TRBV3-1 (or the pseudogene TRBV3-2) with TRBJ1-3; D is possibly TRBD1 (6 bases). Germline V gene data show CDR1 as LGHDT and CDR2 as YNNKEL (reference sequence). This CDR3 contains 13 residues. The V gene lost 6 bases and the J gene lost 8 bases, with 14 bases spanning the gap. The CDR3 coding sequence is TGTGCCAGCAGTCTCAGGGGAGGAGACACCATATATTTT. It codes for CASSLRGGDTIYF.

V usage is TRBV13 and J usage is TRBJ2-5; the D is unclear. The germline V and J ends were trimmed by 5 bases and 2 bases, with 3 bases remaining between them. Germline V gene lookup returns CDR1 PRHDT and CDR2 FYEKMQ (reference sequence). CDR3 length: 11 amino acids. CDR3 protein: CASSRQETQYF. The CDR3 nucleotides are TGTGCCAGCAGCCGACAAGAGACCCAGTACTTC.

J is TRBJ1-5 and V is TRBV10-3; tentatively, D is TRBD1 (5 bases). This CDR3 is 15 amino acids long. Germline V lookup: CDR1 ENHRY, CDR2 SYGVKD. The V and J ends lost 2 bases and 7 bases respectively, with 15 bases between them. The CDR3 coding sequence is TGTGCCATCAGTGAGCAGCAGGGAGAGGGACAGCCCCAGCATTTT. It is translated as CAISEQQGEGQPQHF.

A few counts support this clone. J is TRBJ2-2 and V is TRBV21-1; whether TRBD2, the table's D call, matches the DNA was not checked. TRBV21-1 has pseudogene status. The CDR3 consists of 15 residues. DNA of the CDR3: TGTGCCAGCAGCAAGGGGGACTTTACCACCGGGGAGCTGTTTTTT. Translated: CASSKGDFTTGELFF.

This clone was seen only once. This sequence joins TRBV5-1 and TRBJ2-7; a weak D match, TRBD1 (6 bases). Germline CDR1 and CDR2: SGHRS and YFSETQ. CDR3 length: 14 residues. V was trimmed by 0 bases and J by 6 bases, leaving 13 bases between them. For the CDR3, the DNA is TGCGCCAGCAGCTTGGGGCAGGGGTTTAGCGAGCAGTACTTC. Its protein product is CASSLGQGFSEQYF. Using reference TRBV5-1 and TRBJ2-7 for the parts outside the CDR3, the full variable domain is KAGVTQTPRYLIKTRGQQVTLSCSPISGHRSVSWYQQTPGQGLQFLFEYFSETQRNKGNFPGRFSGRQFSNSRSEMNVSTLELGDSALYLCASSLGQGFSEQYFGPGTRLTVT.

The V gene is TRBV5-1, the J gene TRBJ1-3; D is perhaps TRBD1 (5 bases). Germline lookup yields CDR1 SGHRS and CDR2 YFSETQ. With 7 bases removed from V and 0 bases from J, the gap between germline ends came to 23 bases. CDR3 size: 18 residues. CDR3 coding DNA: TGCGCCAGCCCCTGGGGGGGTCCGGTGGGGAGCTCTGGAAACACCATATATTTT. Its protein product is CASPWGGPVGSSGNTIYF.

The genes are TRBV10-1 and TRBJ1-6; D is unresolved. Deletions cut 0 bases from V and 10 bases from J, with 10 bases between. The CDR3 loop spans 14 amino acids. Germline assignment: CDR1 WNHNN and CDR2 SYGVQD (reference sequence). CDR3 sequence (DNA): TGCGCCAGCAGTGAGTCCGGGGTACGGTCACCCCTCCACTTT. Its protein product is CASSESGVRSPLHF.

CDR3 coding DNA: TGTGCCAGCAGCGTAGTTTCTAGCGGGGAAGAGACCCAGTACTTC. Amino acids: CASSVVSSGEETQYF. The J gene is TRBJ2-5, the V gene TRBV9; 9 nucleotides line up with TRBD2. Looked up from germline, CDR1 is SGDLS and CDR2 is YYNGEE. V dropped 0 bases and J dropped 3; count of bases not matched to a gene: 3. The CDR3 contains 15 residues.

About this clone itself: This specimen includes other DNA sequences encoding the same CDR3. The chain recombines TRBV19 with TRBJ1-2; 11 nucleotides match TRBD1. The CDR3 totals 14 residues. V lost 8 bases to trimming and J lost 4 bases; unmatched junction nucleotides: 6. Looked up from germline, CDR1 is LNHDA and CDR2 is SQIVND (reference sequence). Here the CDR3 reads CASSRDRGFYGYTF. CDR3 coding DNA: TGTGCCAGTTCGAGGGACAGGGGGTTCTATGGCTACACCTTC.

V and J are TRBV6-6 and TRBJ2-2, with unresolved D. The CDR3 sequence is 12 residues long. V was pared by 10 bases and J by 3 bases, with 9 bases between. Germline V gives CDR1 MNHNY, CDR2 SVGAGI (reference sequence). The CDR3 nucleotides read TGTGCCATCGACGGCGACACCGGGGAGCTGTTTTTT. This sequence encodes CAIDGDTGELFF.

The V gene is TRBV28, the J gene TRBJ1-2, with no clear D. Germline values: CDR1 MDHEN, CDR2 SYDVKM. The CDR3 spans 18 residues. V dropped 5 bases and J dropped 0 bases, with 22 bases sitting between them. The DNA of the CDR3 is TGTGCCAGCAGTACGGCGGACTTTTCACTGAAAACTAACTATGGCTACACCTTC. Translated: CASSTADFSLKTNYGYTF.

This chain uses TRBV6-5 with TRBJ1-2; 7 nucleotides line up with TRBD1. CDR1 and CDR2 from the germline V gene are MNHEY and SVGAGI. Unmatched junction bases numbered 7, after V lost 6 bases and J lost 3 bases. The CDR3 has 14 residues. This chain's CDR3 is CASRITGDYYGYTF. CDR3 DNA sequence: TGTGCCAGCAGGATAACAGGGGACTACTATGGCTACACCTTC.

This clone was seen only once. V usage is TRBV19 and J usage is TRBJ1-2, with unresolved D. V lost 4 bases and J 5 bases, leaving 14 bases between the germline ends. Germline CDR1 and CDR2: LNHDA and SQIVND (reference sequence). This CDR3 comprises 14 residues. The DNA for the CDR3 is TGTGCCAGTAGTACCAGGACTGCTGCTTATGGCTACACCTTC. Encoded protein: CASSTRTAAYGYTF.

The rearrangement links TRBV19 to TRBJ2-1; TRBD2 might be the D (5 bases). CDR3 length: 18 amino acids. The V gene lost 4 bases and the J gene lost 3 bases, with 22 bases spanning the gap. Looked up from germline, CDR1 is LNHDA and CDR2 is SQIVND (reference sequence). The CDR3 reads CASSNSLLRRTYYNEQFF. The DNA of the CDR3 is TGTGCCAGTAGTAACTCTCTTCTTAGGCGGACTTACTACAATGAGCAGTTCTTC.

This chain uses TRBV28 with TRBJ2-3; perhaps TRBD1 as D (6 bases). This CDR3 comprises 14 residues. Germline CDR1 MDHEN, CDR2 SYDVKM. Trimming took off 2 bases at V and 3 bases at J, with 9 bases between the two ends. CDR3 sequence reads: CASSLGQPTDTQYF. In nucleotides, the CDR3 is TGTGCCAGCAGTTTAGGACAGCCGACAGATACGCAGTATTTT. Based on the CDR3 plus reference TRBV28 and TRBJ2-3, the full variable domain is DVKVTQSSRYLVKRTGEKVFLECVQDMDHENMFWYRQDPGLGLRLIYFSYDVKMKEKGDIPEGYSVSREKKERFSLILESASTNQTSMYLCASSLGQPTDTQYFGPGTRLTVL.

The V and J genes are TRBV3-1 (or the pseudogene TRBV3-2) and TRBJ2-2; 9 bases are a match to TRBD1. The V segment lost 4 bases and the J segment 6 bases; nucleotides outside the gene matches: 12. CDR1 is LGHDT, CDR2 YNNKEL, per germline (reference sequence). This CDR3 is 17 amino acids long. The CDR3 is CASSRSIGTGRPGELFF. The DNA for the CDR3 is TGTGCCAGCAGCCGAAGTATCGGGACAGGGAGGCCCGGGGAGCTGTTTTTT.

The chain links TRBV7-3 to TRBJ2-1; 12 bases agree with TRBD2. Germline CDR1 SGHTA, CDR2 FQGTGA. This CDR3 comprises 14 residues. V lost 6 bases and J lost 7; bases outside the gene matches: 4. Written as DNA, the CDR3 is TGTGCCAGCAGTGGACTAGCGGGAATTAATGAGCAGTTCTTC. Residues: CASSGLAGINEQFF. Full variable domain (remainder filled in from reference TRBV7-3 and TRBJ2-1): GAGVSQTPSNKVTEKGKYVELRCDPISGHTALYWYRQSLGQGPEFLIYFQGTGAADDSGLPNDRFFAVRPEGSVSTLKIQRTERGDSAVYLCASSGLAGINEQFFGPGTRLTVL.

CDR3 sequence reads: CASKEGGSEETQYF. CDR3 in DNA: TGTGCCAGCAAAGAAGGCGGGAGTGAAGAGACCCAGTACTTC. This chain joins TRBV6-5 and TRBJ2-5; TRBD2 matches at 7 bases. V was pared by 7 bases and J by 3 bases, with 8 bases of the junction left unmatched. The CDR3 spans 14 residues. Germline CDR1 and CDR2: MNHEY and SVGAGI.

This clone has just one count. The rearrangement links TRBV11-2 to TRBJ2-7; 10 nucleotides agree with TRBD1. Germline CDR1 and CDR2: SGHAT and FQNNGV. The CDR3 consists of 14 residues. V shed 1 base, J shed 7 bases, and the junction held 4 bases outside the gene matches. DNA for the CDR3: TGTGCCAGCAGCTTAGGACAGGGGGCCGGGGAGCAGTACTTC. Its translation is CASSLGQGAGEQYF. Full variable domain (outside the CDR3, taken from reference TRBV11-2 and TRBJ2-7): EAGVAQSPRYKIIEKRQSVAFWCNPISGHATLYWYQQILGQGPKLLIQFQNNGVVDDSQLPKDRFSAERLKGVDSTLKIQPAKLEDSAVYLCASSLGQGAGEQYFGPGTRLTVT.

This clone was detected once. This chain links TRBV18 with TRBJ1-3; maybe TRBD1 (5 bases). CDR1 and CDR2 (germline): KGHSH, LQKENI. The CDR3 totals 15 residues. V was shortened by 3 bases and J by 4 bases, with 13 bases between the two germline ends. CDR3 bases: TGTGCCAGCTCACCCCGACAGCAAACGGGAAACACCATATATTTT. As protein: CASSPRQQTGNTIYF.

The CDR3 sequence is CAWSAGTLVGYTF. CDR3 DNA sequence: TGTGCCTGGAGTGCCGGGACTTTGGTTGGCTACACCTTC. The genes are TRBV30 and TRBJ1-2, with a weak D call TRBD1 (5 bases). The V end was cut by 1 base, the J end by 7 bases, with 13 bases between. Germline CDR1 is GTSNPN and CDR2 is SVGIG (reference sequence). CDR3 length: 13 residues.

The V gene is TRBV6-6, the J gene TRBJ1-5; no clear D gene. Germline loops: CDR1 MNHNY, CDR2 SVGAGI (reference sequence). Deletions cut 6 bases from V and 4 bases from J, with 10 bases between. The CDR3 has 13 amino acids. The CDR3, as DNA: TGTGCCAGCAGCCGTCAAGCAAATCAGCCCCAGCATTTT. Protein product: CASSRQANQPQHF.